The sequence of this TCR beta chain was determined in a study of cytomegalovirus exposure and HLA in healthy donors. The V end was cut by 1 base, the J end by 4 bases, with 10 bases between. This CDR3 spans 14 amino acids. Germline lookup yields CDR1 SGHVS and CDR2 FQNEAQ. Points on this clone: Antigen specificity is unknown.

13 Jbeta primers and 60 Vbeta primers were used for the PCR. Using immunoSEQ multiplex PCR, the repertoire was profiled, and TCRdb retains in-frame clones only, with some absent. Of nearly 80,000 clones listed, 60% to 80% are singletons. Overall study results and limits: One variant, a missense change in DCLRE1C, was linked in a later analysis to TCR beta V- and J-gene trimming.

The sequenced material came from PBMCs. This TCR derives from a woman aged 35 to 49 in good health and CMV-seropositive. V is TRBV7-8 and J is TRBJ1-1, with D possibly matching TRBD1 (5 bases). The CDR3 nucleotides are TGTGCCAGCAGCTTAGGCAGGGTTGGCACTGAAGCTTTCTTT. The encoded protein is CASSLGRVGTEAFF.